Shown below are 8 T cell receptor beta chains from a single sample sequenced in a study of cytomegalovirus exposure and HLA in healthy donors. The PCR employed 60 Vbeta primers together with 13 Jbeta primers. Sequencing used immunoSEQ multiplex PCR; TCRdb keeps in-frame clones, though not all of them. The sample includes approximately 130,000 clones, around 80% seen only once; the top ten take around 9.1%. Sequenced material: PBMCs. These receptors were taken from a woman between 45 and 65 years old in good health and CMV-seropositive.

This clone was counted between two and nine times. The chain links TRBV28 to TRBJ1-2, with D possibly TRBD1 on 5 matching bases. CDR1 is MDHEN, CDR2 SYDVKM, per germline. Deletions cut 7 bases from V and 1 base from J, with 16 bases between. This CDR3 region has 15 residues. CDR3 sequence (DNA): TGTGCCAGCACTACTCAGGGAGGCGGTAACTATGGCTACACCTTC. It codes for CASTTQGGGNYGYTF.

This clone occurred a few times. This rearrangement joins TRBV27 to TRBJ2-1; D is possibly TRBD1 (5 bases). This CDR3 is 14 amino acids long. V gave up 6 bases and J gave up 9 bases, with 18 bases separating them. Germline V gene sequence: CDR1 MNHEY, CDR2 SMNVEV (reference sequence). CDR3 nucleotides: TGTGCCAGCAGCCGCCAAAAAGGGGCGAGTGAGCAGTTCTTC. Translation gives CASSRQKGASEQFF.

The chain joins TRBV6-5 to TRBJ1-1; possibly TRBD1 for D (6 bases). Trimming shortened V by 6 bases and J by 0 bases, and 14 bases separated the two germline ends. Germline CDR1 and CDR2: MNHEY and SVGAGI. The CDR3 runs to 15 residues. The CDR3 bases are TGTGCCAGCAGACCCACAGGGCGACTGAACACTGAAGCTTTCTTT. This translates into CASRPTGRLNTEAFF.

The chain uses TRBV4-1 and TRBJ2-3, with 11 bases aligning to TRBD2. With 4 bases clipped from V and 1 base from J, the junction kept 10 bases outside the gene matches. Germline V gene data show CDR1 as MGHRA and CDR2 as YSYEKL. This CDR3 comprises 18 residues. The CDR3 nucleotides read TGCGCCAGCAGCCTAACTAGCGGGGGCGTCGGCGGCACAGATACGCAGTATTTT. Amino acids: CASSLTSGGVGGTDTQYF.

In this sample, this clone turned up once. This sequence joins TRBV18 and TRBJ2-1; 8 bases match TRBD1. Trimming cost V 4 bases and J 8 bases; bases outside gene matches: 10. CDR1 KGHSH and CDR2 LQKENI come from the germline V gene. CDR3 length: 15 residues. DNA for the CDR3: TGTGCCAGCTCACTGGGACAGGACATCGTGGATGAGCAGTTCTTC. It codes for CASSLGQDIVDEQFF.

V usage is TRBV10-3 and J usage is TRBJ2-5; possibly TRBD1 for D (5 bases). The CDR3 sequence is 12 residues long. The ends were cut back, 4 bases at V and 4 bases at J, with 7 bases in the middle. Germline V gene lookup returns CDR1 ENHRY and CDR2 SYGVKD. The CDR3 sequence: CAISVGLETQYF. In nucleotides, the CDR3 is TGTGCCATCAGTGTGGGGCTAGAGACCCAGTACTTC.

Details on this clone: At one boundary the junction diverges from the germline segment, which might be a read error. The chain recombines TRBV7-9 with TRBJ1-4; 8 bases match TRBD1. CDR3 length equals 14 residues. In germline, CDR1 is SEHNR, CDR2 FQNEAQ (reference sequence). CDR3 loop: CSSSLQGAVEKLFF. CDR3 sequence (DNA): TGTTCCAGCAGCTTGCAGGGGGCGGTGGAAAAACTGTTTTTT.

This chain uses TRBV6-1 with TRBJ2-5, with a tentative D call TRBD1 (6 bases). This CDR3 spans 14 amino acids. Germline lookup yields CDR1 MNHNS and CDR2 SASEGT. The ends were cut back, 11 bases at V and 5 bases at J, with 21 bases in the middle. The CDR3 DNA follows: TGTGCCGTCAACTACAGGGAAGAAGTGGAGACCCAGTACTTC. Translating it yields CAVNYREEVETQYF.